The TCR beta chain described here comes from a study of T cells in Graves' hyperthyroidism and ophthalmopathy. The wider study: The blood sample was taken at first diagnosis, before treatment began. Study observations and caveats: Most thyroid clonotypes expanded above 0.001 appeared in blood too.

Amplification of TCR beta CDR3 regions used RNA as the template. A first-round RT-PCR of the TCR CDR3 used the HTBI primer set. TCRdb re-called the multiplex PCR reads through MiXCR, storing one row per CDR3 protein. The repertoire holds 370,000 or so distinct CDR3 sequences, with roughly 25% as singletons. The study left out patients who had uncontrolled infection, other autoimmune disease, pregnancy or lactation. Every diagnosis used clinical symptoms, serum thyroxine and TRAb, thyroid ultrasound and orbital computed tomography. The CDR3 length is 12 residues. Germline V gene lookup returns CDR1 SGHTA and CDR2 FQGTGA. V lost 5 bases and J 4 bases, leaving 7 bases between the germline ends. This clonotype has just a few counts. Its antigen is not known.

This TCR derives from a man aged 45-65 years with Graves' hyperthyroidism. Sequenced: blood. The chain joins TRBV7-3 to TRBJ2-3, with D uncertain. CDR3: CASSQNADTQYF. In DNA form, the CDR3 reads TGTGCCAGCAGCCAAAACGCAGATACGCAGTATTTT. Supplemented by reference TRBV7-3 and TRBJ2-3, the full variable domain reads GAGVSQTPSNKVTEKGKYVELRCDPISGHTALYWYRQSLGQGPEFLIYFQGTGAADDSGLPNDRFFAVRPEGSVSTLKIQRTERGDSAVYLCASSQNADTQYFGPGTRLTVL.